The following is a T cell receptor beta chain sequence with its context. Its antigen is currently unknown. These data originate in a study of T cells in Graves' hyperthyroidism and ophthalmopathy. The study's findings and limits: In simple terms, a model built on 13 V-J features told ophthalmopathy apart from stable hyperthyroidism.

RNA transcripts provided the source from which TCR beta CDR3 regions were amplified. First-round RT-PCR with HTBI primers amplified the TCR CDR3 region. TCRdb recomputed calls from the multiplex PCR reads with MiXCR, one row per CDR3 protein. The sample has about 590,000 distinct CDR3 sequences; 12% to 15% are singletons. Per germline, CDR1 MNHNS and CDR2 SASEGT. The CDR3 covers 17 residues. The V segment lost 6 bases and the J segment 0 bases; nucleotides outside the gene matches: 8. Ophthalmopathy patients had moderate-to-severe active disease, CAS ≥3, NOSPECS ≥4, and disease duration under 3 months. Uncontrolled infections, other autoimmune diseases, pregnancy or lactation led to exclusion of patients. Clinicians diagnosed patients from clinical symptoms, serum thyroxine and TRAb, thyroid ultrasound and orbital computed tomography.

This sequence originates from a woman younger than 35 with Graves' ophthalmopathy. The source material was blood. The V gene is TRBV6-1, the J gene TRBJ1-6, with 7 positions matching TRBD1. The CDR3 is CASSPGTASSYNSPLHF. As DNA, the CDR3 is TGTGCCAGCAGCCCCGGGACAGCAAGCTCCTATAATTCACCCCTCCACTTT.